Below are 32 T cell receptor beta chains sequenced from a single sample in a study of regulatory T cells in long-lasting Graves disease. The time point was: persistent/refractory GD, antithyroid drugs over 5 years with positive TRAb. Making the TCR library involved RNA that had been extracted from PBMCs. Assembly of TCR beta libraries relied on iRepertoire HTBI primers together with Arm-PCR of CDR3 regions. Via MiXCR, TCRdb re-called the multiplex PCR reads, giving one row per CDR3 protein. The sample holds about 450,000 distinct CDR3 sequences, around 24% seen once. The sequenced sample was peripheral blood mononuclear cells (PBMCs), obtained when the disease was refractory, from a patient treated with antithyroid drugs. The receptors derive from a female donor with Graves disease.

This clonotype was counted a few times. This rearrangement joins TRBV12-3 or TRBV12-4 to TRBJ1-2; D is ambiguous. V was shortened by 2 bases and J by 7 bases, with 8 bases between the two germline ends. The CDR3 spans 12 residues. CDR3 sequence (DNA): TGTGCCAGCAGTTTAATCCGCTCTGGCTACACCTTC. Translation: CASSLIRSGYTF.

This chain's CDR3 is CASNDRVYEQYF. DNA for the CDR3: TGTGCCAGCAATGACAGGGTCTACGAGCAGTACTTC. The chain is built from TRBV2 and TRBJ2-7; TRBD1 matches 7 bases. This CDR3 has 12 amino acids. J lost 3 bases, V lost 7 bases, and 3 bases had no gene match. The V gene's germline CDR1 is SNHLY and CDR2 FYNNEI.

CDR3 nucleotide sequence: TGTGCCTGGAGTAAGGGGCAACGCTATGGCTACACCTTC. Translating it yields CAWSKGQRYGYTF. The chain uses TRBV30 and TRBJ1-2, with D perhaps matching TRBD1 (5 bases). This CDR3 is 13 amino acids long. V lost 2 bases and J 4 bases, leaving 11 bases between the germline ends. Germline V CDR1 and CDR2: GTSNPN, SVGIG (reference sequence).

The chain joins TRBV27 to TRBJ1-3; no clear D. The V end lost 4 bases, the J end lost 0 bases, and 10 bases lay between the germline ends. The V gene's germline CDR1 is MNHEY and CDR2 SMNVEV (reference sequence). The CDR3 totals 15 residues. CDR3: CASSYRQPSGNTIYF. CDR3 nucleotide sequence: TGTGCCAGCAGTTACCGGCAGCCCTCTGGAAACACCATATATTTT.

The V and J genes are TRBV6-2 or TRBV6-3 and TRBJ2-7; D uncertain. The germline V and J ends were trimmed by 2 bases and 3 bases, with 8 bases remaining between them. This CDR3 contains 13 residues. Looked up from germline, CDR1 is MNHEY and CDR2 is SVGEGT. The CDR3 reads CASSYQPRYEQYF. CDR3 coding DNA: TGTGCCAGCAGTTACCAGCCCCGCTACGAGCAGTACTTC.

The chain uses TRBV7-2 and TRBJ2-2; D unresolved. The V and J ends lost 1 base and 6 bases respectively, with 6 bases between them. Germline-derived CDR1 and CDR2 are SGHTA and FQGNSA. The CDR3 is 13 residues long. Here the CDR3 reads CASSLVQSGELFF. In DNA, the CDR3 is TGTGCCAGCAGCTTAGTTCAGTCCGGGGAGCTGTTTTTT.

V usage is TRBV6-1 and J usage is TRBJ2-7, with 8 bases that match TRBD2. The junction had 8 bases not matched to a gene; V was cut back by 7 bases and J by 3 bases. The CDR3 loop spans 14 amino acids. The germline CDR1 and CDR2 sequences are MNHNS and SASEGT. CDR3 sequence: CASTQSGSNYEQYF. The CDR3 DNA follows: TGTGCCAGCACCCAAAGCGGGAGTAACTACGAGCAGTACTTC.

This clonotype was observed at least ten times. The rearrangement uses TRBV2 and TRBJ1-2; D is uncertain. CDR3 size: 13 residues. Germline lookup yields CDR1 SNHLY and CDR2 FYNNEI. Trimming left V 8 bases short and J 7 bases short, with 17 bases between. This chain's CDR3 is CASVRSTISGYTF. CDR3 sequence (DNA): TGTGCCAGCGTTAGGAGTACTATCTCTGGCTACACCTTC.

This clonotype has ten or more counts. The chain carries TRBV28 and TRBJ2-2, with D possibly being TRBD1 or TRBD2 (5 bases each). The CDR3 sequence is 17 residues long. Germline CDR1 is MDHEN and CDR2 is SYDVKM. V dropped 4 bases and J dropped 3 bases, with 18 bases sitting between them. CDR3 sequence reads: CASSSRFKGTHTGELFF. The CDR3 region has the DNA TGTGCCAGCAGTTCACGATTTAAGGGGACCCACACCGGGGAGCTGTTTTTT. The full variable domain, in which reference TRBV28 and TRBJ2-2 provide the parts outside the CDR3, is DVKVTQSSRYLVKRTGEKVFLECVQDMDHENMFWYRQDPGLGLRLIYFSYDVKMKEKGDIPEGYSVSREKKERFSLILESASTNQTSMYLCASSSRFKGTHTGELFFGEGSRLTVL.

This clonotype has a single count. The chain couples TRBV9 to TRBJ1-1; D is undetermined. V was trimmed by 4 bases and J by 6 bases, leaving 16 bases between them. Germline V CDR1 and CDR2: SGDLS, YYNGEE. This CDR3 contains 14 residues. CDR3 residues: CASSPRAENPEAFF. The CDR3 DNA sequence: TGTGCCAGCAGCCCAAGGGCAGAAAACCCTGAAGCTTTCTTT.

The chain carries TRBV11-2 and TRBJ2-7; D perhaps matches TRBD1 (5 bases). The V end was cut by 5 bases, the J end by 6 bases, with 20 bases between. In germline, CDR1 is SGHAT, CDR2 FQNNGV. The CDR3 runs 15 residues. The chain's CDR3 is CASSRPPPRGGEQYF. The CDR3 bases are TGTGCCAGCAGCCGGCCCCCGCCAAGGGGCGGCGAGCAGTACTTC.

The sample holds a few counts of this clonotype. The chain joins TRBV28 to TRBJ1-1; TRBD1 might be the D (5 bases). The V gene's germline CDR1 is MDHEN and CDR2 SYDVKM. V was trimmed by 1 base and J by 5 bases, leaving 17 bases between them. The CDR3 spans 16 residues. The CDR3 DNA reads TGTGCCAGCAGTTTATACGGTAGGGGCCAAAGGACTGAAGCTTTCTTT. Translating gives CASSLYGRGQRTEAFF.

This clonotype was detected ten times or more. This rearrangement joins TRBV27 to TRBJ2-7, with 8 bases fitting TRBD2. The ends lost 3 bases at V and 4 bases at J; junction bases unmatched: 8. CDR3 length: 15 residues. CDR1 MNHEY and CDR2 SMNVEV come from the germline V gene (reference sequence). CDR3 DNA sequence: TGTGCCAGCAGTTTTGCCAGCGGGAGTGGGTACGAGCAGTACTTC. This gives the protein CASSFASGSGYEQYF.

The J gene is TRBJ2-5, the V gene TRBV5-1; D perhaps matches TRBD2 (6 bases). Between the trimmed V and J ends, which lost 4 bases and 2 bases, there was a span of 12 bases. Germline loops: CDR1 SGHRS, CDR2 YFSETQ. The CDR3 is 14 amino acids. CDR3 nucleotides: TGCGCCAGCAGCATAGCGGAGCCGCAAGAGACCCAGTACTTC. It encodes CASSIAEPQETQYF.

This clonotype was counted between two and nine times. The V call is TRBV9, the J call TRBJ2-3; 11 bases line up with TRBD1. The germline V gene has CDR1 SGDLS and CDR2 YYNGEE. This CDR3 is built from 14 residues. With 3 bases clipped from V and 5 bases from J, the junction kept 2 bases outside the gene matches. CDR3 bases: TGTGCCAGCAGCGCGGGACAGGGGGGAGATACGCAGTATTTT. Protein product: CASSAGQGGDTQYF.

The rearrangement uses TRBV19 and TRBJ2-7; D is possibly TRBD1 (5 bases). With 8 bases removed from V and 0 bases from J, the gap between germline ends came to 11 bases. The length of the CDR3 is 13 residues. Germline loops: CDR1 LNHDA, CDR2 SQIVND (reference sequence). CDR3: CASASGSSYEQYF. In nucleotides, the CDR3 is TGTGCCAGTGCATCAGGGTCCTCCTACGAGCAGTACTTC.

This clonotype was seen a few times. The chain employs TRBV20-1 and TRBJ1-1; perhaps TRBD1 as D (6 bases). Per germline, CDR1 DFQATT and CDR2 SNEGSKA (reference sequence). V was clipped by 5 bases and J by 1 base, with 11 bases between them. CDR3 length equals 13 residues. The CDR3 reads CSAWDTPNTEAFF. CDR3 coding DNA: TGCAGTGCTTGGGACACGCCGAACACTGAAGCTTTCTTT.

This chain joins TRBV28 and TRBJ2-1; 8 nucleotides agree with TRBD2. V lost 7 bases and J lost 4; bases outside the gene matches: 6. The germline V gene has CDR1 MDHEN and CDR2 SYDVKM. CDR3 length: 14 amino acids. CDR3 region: CASTNGGVYNEQFF. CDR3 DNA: TGTGCCAGCACCAACGGGGGGGTATACAATGAGCAGTTCTTC. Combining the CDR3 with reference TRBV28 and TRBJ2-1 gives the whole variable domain DVKVTQSSRYLVKRTGEKVFLECVQDMDHENMFWYRQDPGLGLRLIYFSYDVKMKEKGDIPEGYSVSREKKERFSLILESASTNQTSMYLCASTNGGVYNEQFFGPGTRLTVL.

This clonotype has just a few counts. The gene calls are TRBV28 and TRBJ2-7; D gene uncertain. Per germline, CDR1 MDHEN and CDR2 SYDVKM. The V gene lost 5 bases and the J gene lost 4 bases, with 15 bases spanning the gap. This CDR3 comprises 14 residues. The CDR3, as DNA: TGTGCCAGCAGTATACAAACGACCGGGTACGAGCAGTACTTC. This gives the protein CASSIQTTGYEQYF.

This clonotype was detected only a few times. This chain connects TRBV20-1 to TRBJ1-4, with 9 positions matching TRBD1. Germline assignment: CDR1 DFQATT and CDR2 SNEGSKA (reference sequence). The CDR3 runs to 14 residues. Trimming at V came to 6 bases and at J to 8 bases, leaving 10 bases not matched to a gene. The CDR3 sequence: CSAIPGTGREKLFF. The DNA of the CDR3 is TGCAGTGCCATCCCCGGGACAGGGCGGGAAAAACTGTTTTTT.

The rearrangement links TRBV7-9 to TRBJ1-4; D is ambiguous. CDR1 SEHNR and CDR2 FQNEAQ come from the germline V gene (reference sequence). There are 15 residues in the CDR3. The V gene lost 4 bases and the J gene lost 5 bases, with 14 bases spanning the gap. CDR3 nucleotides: TGTGCCAGCAGCTGGACCCAAGCCCCCAATGAAAAACTGTTTTTT. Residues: CASSWTQAPNEKLFF.

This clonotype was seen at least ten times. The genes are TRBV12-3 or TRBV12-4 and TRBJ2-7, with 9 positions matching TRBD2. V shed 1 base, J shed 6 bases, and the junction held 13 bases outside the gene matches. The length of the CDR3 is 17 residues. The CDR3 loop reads CASSLGSGSLSPGEQYF. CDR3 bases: TGTGCCAGCAGTTTAGGTAGCGGGAGTCTATCCCCAGGCGAGCAGTACTTC.

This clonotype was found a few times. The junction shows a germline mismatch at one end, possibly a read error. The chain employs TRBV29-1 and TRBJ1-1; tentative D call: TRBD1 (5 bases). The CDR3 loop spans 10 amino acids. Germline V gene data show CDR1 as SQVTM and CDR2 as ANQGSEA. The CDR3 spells CSVGGTEALF. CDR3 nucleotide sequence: TGCAGCGTCGGGGGAACTGAAGCTCTCTTT. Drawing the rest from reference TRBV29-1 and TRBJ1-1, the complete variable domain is SAVISQKPSRDICQRGTSLTIQCQVDSQVTMMFWYRQQPGQSLTLIATANQGSEATYESGFVIDKFPISRPNLTFSTLTVSNMSPEDSSIYLCSVGGTEALFGQGTRLTVV.

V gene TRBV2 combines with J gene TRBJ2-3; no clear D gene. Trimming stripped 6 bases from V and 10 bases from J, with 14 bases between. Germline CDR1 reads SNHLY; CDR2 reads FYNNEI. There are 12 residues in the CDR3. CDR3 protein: CASRGRALSQYF. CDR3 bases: TGTGCCAGCAGAGGACGGGCCCTCTCGCAGTATTTT.

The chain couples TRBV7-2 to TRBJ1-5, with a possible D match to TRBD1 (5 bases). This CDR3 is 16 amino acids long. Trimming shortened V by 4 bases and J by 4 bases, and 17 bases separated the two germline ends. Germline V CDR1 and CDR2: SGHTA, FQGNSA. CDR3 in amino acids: CASSSVPGRVNQPQHF. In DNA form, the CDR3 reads TGTGCCAGCAGCTCGGTCCCGGGGCGGGTTAATCAGCCCCAGCATTTT.

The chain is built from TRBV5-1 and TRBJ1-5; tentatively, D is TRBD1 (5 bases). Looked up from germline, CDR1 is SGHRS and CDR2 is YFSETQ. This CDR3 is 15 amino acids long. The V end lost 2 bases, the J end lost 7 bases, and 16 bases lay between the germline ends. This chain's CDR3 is CASSLLAGSGQPQHF. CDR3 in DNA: TGCGCCAGCAGCTTACTGGCAGGGTCCGGGCAGCCCCAGCATTTT.

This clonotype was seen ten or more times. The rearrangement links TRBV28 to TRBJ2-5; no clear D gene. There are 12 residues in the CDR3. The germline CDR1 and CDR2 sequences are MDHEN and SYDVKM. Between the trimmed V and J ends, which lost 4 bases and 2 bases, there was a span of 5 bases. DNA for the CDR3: TGTGCCAGCAGTTCCCGACAAGAGACCCAGTACTTC. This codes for CASSSRQETQYF.

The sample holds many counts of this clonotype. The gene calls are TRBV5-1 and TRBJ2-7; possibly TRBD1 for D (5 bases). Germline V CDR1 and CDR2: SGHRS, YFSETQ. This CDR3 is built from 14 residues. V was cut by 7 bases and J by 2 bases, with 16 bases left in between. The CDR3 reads CASRRTLKTYEQYF. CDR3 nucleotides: TGCGCCAGCCGCAGGACACTCAAAACCTACGAGCAGTACTTC.

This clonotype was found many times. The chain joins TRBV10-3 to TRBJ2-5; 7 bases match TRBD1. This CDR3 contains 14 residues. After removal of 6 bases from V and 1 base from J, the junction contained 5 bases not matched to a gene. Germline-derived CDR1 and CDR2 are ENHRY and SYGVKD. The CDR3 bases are TGTGCCATCAGCCTGACAGGGATCCAAGAGACCCAGTACTTC. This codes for CAISLTGIQETQYF.

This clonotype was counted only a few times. Here the CDR3 reads CASSQADSEAFF. Written as DNA, the CDR3 is TGTGCCAGCAGCCAGGCTGACAGTGAAGCTTTCTTT. The chain carries TRBV7-9 and TRBJ1-1, with a possible D match to TRBD1 (5 bases). The germline V gene encodes CDR1 SEHNR and CDR2 FQNEAQ (reference sequence). The CDR3 runs to 12 residues. The ends were cut back, 5 bases at V and 7 bases at J, with 11 bases in the middle.

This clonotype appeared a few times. CDR3 sequence: CASSTIMGRGEAQYF. The CDR3, as DNA: TGTGCCAGCAGCACAATCATGGGAAGAGGGGAGGCCCAGTACTTC. The V and J genes are TRBV11-2 and TRBJ2-5; a weak D match, TRBD2 (6 bases). Per the germline V gene, CDR1 is SGHAT and CDR2 is FQNNGV. V was clipped by 5 bases and J by 9 bases, with 22 bases between them. The CDR3 length is 15 residues.

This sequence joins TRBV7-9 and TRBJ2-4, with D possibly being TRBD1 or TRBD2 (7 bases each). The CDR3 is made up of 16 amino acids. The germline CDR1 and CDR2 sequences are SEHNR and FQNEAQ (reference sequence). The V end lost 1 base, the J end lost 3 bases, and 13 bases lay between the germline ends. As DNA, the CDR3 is TGTGCCAGCAGCTTAGGTCAGGGGGGGGACAAAAACATTCAGTACTTC. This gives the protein CASSLGQGGDKNIQYF.